These T cell receptor beta chains were read from a single sample in a study of blood T cell repertoires in COVID-19. Assay used: immunoSEQ multiplex PCR; TCRdb lists only in-frame clones, some missing. Of 400,000 to 550,000 clones in the sample, around 89% were seen once. The sample consisted of peripheral blood. The source of these receptors is a woman aged 25 to 39 with acute or convalescent COVID-19. Each CDR3 is given with its conserved first and last residue. D genes are given only for firm matches. Size is stated for part of the rows, as once, few or many counts, or as a class when the clone is expanded.

d_gene | j_gene | abundance | len | v_gene | CDR3nt | CDR3aa
TRBD2 | TRBJ2-1 | - | 17 | TRBV5-1 | TGCGCCAGCAGCACTCCTAGCGGGCGAAGCTCCTACAATGAGCAGTTCTTC | CASSTPSGRSSYNEQFF
- | TRBJ2-1 | - | 16 | TRBV3-1/TRBV3-2 | TGTGCCAGCAGCCAAGAAGTGGGGGCTCTGGGGAATGAGCAGTTCTTC | CASSQEVGALGNEQFF
TRBD1 | TRBJ2-4 | - | 16 | TRBV5-1 | TGCGCCAGCAGCTTGACCGGGACAGGGGTTCTTTCCATTCAGTACTTC | CASSLTGTGVLSIQYF
- | TRBJ2-7 | - | 12 | TRBV28 | TGTGCCAGCAGCCCGGGTGGGTACGAGCAGTACTTC | CASSPGGYEQYF
- | TRBJ1-2 | - | 15 | TRBV28 | TGTGCCAGCAGTTTCACCACGGGGGGGCAATATGGCTACACCTTC | CASSFTTGGQYGYTF
TRBD1 | TRBJ1-2 | - | 14 | TRBV5-1 | TGCGCCAGCAGTTATGTCGGGACAGGGGTCGGCTACACCTTC | CASSYVGTGVGYTF
- | TRBJ1-5 | few | 13 | TRBV7-9 | TGTGCCAGCAGCCCAGGGGACGCTCAGCCCCAGCATTTT | CASSPGDAQPQHF
TRBD2 | TRBJ2-3 | - | 15 | TRBV7-9 | TGTGCCAGTCTAGCGGGGGGTGCTAGCACAGATACGCAGTATTTT | CASLAGGASTDTQYF
- | TRBJ1-1 | - | 12 | TRBV6-5 | TGTGCCAGCAGGGGGGGGAACACTGAAGCTTTCTTT | CASRGGNTEAFF
TRBD1 | TRBJ2-2 | - | 16 | TRBV5-4 | TGTGCCAGCAGCTTGCTTGGCAGGGGGCCGAACGGGGAGCTGTTTTTT | CASSLLGRGPNGELFF
- | TRBJ1-1 | - | 15 | TRBV9 | TGTGCCAGCAGCGTAGATTCGGGTCTGAACACTGAAGCTTTCTTT | CASSVDSGLNTEAFF
- | TRBJ1-1 | - | 14 | TRBV28 | TGTGCCAGCAGTTTATTAGGGGTAGGGACTGAAGCTTTCTTT | CASSLLGVGTEAFF
- | TRBJ2-2 | - | 12 | TRBV24-1 | TGTGCCACCTCCGGGAACACCGGGGAGCTGTTTTTT | CATSGNTGELFF
- | TRBJ2-7 | - | 16 | TRBV2 | TGTGCCAGCAGTGAAGCCACACCCCGGAGCTCCTACGAGCAGTACTTC | CASSEATPRSSYEQYF
- | TRBJ1-2 | - | 14 | TRBV5-3 | TGTGCCAGAAGCTTGGAAAATTCTGACTATGGCTACACCTTC | CARSLENSDYGYTF
- | TRBJ2-7 | - | 15 | TRBV6-5 | TGTGCCAGCAGTTACACCCCCAGGCTCTCCTACGAGCAGTACTTC | CASSYTPRLSYEQYF
- | TRBJ1-6 | - | 15 | TRBV11-1 | TGTGCCAGCAGCTTAGCGCCAGGGATGAACTCACCCCTCCACTTT | CASSLAPGMNSPLHF
TRBD2 | TRBJ2-7 | once | 17 | TRBV3-1/TRBV3-2 | TGTGCCAGCAGCCCAGGGGTCGGACTAGCGGGGACCTACGAGCAGTACTTC | CASSPGVGLAGTYEQYF
- | TRBJ2-5 | - | 15 | TRBV19 | TGTGCCAGTAGTATGCGGGGATACCGATTCGGGGCCCAGTACTTC | CASSMRGYRFGAQYF
- | TRBJ2-5 | - | 15 | TRBV9 | TGTGCCAGCAGCGGGTCCGGGACACTTCAAGAGACCCAGTACTTC | CASSGSGTLQETQYF
- | TRBJ2-1 | - | 16 | TRBV24-1 | TGTGCCACCAGTGATTTTAAGGCGGGGGCATTTAATGAGCAGTTCTTC | CATSDFKAGAFNEQFF
- | TRBJ2-7 | - | 13 | TRBV5-1 | TGCGCCAGCAGTCCGGCGACGGAGAGCGAGCAGTACTTC | CASSPATESEQYF
- | TRBJ1-1 | once | 15 | TRBV5-5 | TGTGCCAGCAGCTTGGACGGGATCATGAACACTGAAGCTTTCTTT | CASSLDGIMNTEAFF
TRBD1 | TRBJ1-1 | few | 17 | TRBV7-9 | TGTGCCAGCAGCTTCCTCAGAAGACAGGGAGAGGTCACTGAAGCTTTCTTT | CASSFLRRQGEVTEAFF
TRBD2 | TRBJ2-7 | - | 15 | TRBV19 | TGTGCCAGTAGTCCAGGACTAGAACGGTCGCGCGAGCAGTACTTC | CASSPGLERSREQYF
TRBD1 | TRBJ1-3 | - | 17 | TRBV7-6 | TGTGCCAGCAGCATTGGGGACAGCAGATTTTCTGGAAACACCATATATTTT | CASSIGDSRFSGNTIYF
- | TRBJ2-7 | - | 15 | TRBV7-9 | TGTGCCAGCAGCTTAGTTCAGGGCCTCCCCTACGAGCAGTACTTC | CASSLVQGLPYEQYF
- | TRBJ1-2 | - | 16 | TRBV2 | TGTGCCAGCAGTGAAGCACTCCGGACGGGGGACTATGGCTACACCTTC | CASSEALRTGDYGYTF
TRBD1 | TRBJ2-1 | - | 13 | TRBV3-1/TRBV3-2 | TGTGCCAGCAGCGCTCAGACAGGGTATGAGCAGTTCTTC | CASSAQTGYEQFF
TRBD1 | TRBJ1-1 | - | 17 | TRBV29-1 | TGCAGCGTTGAAAGCGGGCAGGGGGCGCGGGTTTACACTGAAGCTTTCTTT | CSVESGQGARVYTEAFF
TRBD1 | TRBJ1-4 | - | 17 | TRBV2 | TGTGCCAGCACCAGACGGAAAGGGACAGAAAGAAATGAAAAACTGTTTTTT | CASTRRKGTERNEKLFF
TRBD2 | TRBJ2-2 | once | 16 | TRBV5-6 | TGTGCCAGCAGCCCCGGACTAGCGGGGGTGACCGGGGAGCTGTTTTTT | CASSPGLAGVTGELFF
TRBD1 | TRBJ1-4 | - | 15 | TRBV6-5 | TGTGCCAGCAGTTTCCGGGACAGGGTAAATGAAAAACTGTTTTTT | CASSFRDRVNEKLFF
TRBD1 | TRBJ2-5 | - | 15 | TRBV10-3 | TGTGCCATCAGTGCTTCGGGACAGGGGTGGGAGACCCAGTACTTC | CAISASGQGWETQYF
TRBD1 | TRBJ1-6 | - | 15 | TRBV18 | TGTGCCAGCTCAGAGGGACAGCCTAGACATTCACCCCTCCACTTT | CASSEGQPRHSPLHF